The present TCR beta chain was sequenced within a study of T-cell memory formation after mild COVID-19. At least ten counts were recorded for this clonotype. Its matching antigen is unknown. V was clipped by 0 bases and J by 0 bases, with 17 bases between them. The CDR3 consists of 18 residues. CDR1 and CDR2 (germline): SGHRS, YFSETQ. Whole-study results and caveats: Contracting clones from day 15 to 85 showed balanced CD4/CD8; later expanders favored CD4+.

TCRdb reanalysed the 5' RACE reads using MiXCR and keeps one entry per CDR3 protein. The sample contains approximately 150,000 distinct CDR3 sequences, about 6.1% of which appear only once. Sequencing was carried out using PBMCs or a T cell subset sorted from them (not recorded which). The rearrangement links TRBV5-1 to TRBJ2-3; no clear D gene. The clonotype comes from an adult woman who had mild COVID-19 (a few samples of this study predate the infection). Cell type and time point are not known. The CDR3: CASSLEGWGSESTDTQYF. The CDR3 DNA is TGCGCCAGCAGCTTGGAAGGTTGGGGTTCTGAAAGCACAGATACGCAGTATTTT.